The source of this T cell receptor beta chain is a study of blood T cell repertoires in COVID-19. This table comes from immunoSEQ multiplex PCR, and its TCRdb copy is limited to in-frame clones, with some not included. The sample consists of about 57,000 clones, almost 85% of them appearing once. This clone showed up just a few times. An end of the junction differs from the germline gene, which may be a read error. Germline lookup yields CDR1 SGHAT and CDR2 FQDESV (reference sequence). The CDR3 spans 14 residues. This sequence joins TRBV11-1 and TRBJ2-7; 11 bases line up with TRBD2. The receptor comes from a woman aged 80 or over with acute or convalescent COVID-19. The sequencing input was peripheral blood. Written as DNA, the CDR3 is TGTGCCAGCAGCATAGCGGGAGGGCCCTACGAGCAGTACTTC. It specifies CASSIAGGPYEQYF.